This T cell receptor beta chain was found in a study of tumor-infiltrating lymphocytes in primary liver carcinoma (TCRdb year 2017). Looking at the study overall: About 5 patients with histopathologically diagnosed primary liver carcinoma underwent surgical resection in China between 2015 and March 2016. Technical replicate repertoires showed high reproducibility, with mean shared-clone rates roughly 0.87 and correlation coefficients above 0.95. Of the five patients, three men and two women aged 30 to 69 years, four had hepatocellular carcinoma and one had combined HCC and intrahepatic cholangiocarcinoma. The study combined TCRbeta repertoire sequencing, expression microarrays and whole-exome sequencing across five regions of each liver tumor, with adjacent normal tissue and blood. Samples yielded roughly 3.5 to 7.5 million productive TCRbeta reads; read depth did not differ significantly between tissue types. The tumors of the five patients were staged as T1-T3 N0M0, with maximum diameters ranging from roughly 4.2 to 10 cm. A total of 35 or so specimens from 5 patients underwent TCRbeta repertoire sequencing, comprising roughly 25 tumor regions, 5 adjacent noncancerous liver tissues and 5 peripheral blood samples.

RNA from unsorted whole blood was extracted with TRIzol reagent, and germline DNA was obtained with the DNeasy Blood & Tissue kit. Chronic HBV infection was present in the patients, and the patients were treatment-naive at sampling. Approximately 3.9 milliliters of peripheral blood were collected into K2EDTA tubes before surgery. Results the study describes overall, beyond this receptor: The study included only a handful of patients, and the authors note findings should be validated in a larger study. Only the TCR beta chain was sequenced, which likely underestimates true repertoire diversity because unpaired alpha chains were not captured. Because the samples were bulk and unsorted, CD4+ and CD8+ T cell repertoires could not be compared. Repertoire overlap was found to be higher between tumor regions (mean around 35%) than between tumor-adjacent (roughly 17%) or tumor-blood (14%) pairs, consistent with antigen-driven expansion. The top 250 clones accounted for a significantly greater share of the repertoire in tumors than in blood (p = 0.039).

At the junction V is shortened by 4 bases and J by 4 bases, with 11 bases in between. Via the germline V gene, CDR1 is ENHRY and CDR2 SYGVKD. The CDR3 goes from the cysteine to the phenylalanine over 14 residues. Only the CDR3 portion is preserved as DNA: 42 bases, with reading frame beginning at the first base. Only one count was recorded for this clonotype. Its recognized antigen is unknown. No much larger clone exists at a distance of one base, and base qualities are not known. A single read is weak support. Using a constant-region primer and ProtoScript II reverse transcriptase, TCRbeta-specific cDNA was reverse-transcribed from around 500 ng total RNA. TCRbeta libraries were built with three nested multiplex PCR rounds, a slightly modified ARM-PCR procedure. The first two PCR rounds used multiplex TRBV1-TRBV30 forward primers with a Cbeta reverse primer, each for 10 cycles. A final 25-cycle PCR with Deep VentR polymerase added sample barcodes and Illumina adapters. Amplicons of 200-500 bp were gel-purified with a QIAquick gel extraction kit before sequencing. The TCRbeta amplicons were sequenced with 250-bp paired-end reads on an Illumina HiSeq 2500. As for how the authors treated the data: Reads were quality-trimmed with Trimmomatic v0.33, and paired reads were merged with FLASH v1.2.11 to recover full CDR3 sequences. V, D and J germline segments were assigned to the rearranged TCRbeta sequences by MiGEC v1.2.1b. Clonotype statistics and Shannon-Wiener diversity indices were calculated with VDJtools v1.0.0. To cut down on sampling bias, every analysis after diversity analysis relied on just the 250 most abundant clonotypes from each sample. The public reads were quality trimmed at Q25 with fastp and then assembled into clones with MiXCR by TCRdb, keeping productive beta chains. All rows with the same CDR3 protein become a single entry with the most common DNA and genes. What appears here as the V and J calls and clone size reflects TCRdb's work, not the paper's. The sample includes some 190,000 distinct CDR3 sequences, with 50% to 75% observed a single time. The ten biggest clones cover less than 75% of the sample.

This clonotype was sampled from a man in his forties or fifties with primary liver carcinoma and hepatitis B virus infection. The rearrangement joined TRBV10-3 to TRBJ2-1; matching of 6 bases hints at TRBD1 as the D gene. The sequencing input was peripheral blood. CDR3 protein: CAISGDDRYNEQFF. The bases are TGTGCCATCAGTGGGGACGACAGGTACAATGAGCAGTTCTTC.